One and the same sample provided the 28 T cell receptor beta chains below, sequenced in a study of T cells in Graves' hyperthyroidism and ophthalmopathy. It was RNA transcripts that yielded the amplified TCR beta CDR3 regions. HTBI primers were used for first-round RT-PCR of the TCR CDR3. A single record per CDR3 protein comes from TCRdb applying MiXCR to the multiplex PCR reads. The sample records 400,000 or so distinct CDR3 sequences, roughly 15% being singletons. Sequenced: blood. Receptors were obtained from a woman aged 60 to 75 with Graves' ophthalmopathy.

There are many counts of this clonotype. V is TRBV3-1 and J is TRBJ1-2; the D gene is possibly TRBD1 (5 bases). The CDR3 runs 19 residues. Looked up from germline, CDR1 is LGHDT and CDR2 is YNNKEL (reference sequence). Trimming shortened V by 0 bases and J by 0 bases, and 20 bases separated the two germline ends. CDR3 region: CASSQDVPFGTVANYGYTF. The CDR3 bases are TGTGCCAGCAGCCAAGATGTGCCCTTCGGGACGGTAGCTAACTATGGCTACACCTTC.

This clonotype was detected many times. The CDR3 sequence: CSPGQGNYEQYF. CDR3 nucleotides: TGCAGTCCCGGACAGGGGAACTACGAGCAGTACTTC. J is TRBJ2-7 and V is TRBV20-1; TRBD1 matches 9 bases. Germline values: CDR1 DFQATT, CDR2 SNEGSKA (reference sequence). This CDR3 region has 12 residues. V lost 8 bases, J lost 3 bases, and 5 bases stayed unmatched.

Written as DNA, the CDR3 is TGCGCCAGCAGCCTCCGATCTGGAGTGGGCAACACCGGGGAGCTGTTTTTT. This codes for CASSLRSGVGNTGELFF. V is TRBV4-1 and J is TRBJ2-2, with D unclear. This CDR3 has 17 residues. V lost 4 bases to trimming and J lost 2 bases, with 17 bases between them. The V gene's germline CDR1 is MGHRA and CDR2 YSYEKL.

J is TRBJ2-2 and V is TRBV4-2, with a possible D match to TRBD2 (6 bases). Trimming cost V 0 bases and J 2 bases, with 13 bases left between them. Per germline, CDR1 LGHNA and CDR2 YNFKEQ. The CDR3 totals 17 residues. CDR3 coding DNA: TGTGCCAGCAGCCAAGATGTAGGGACTGTTAACACCGGGGAGCTGTTTTTT. It encodes CASSQDVGTVNTGELFF.

The J gene is TRBJ2-6, the V gene TRBV19, with unresolved D. The CDR3 consists of 14 residues. The V gene lost 7 bases and the J gene lost 6 bases, with 13 bases spanning the gap. The germline V gene encodes CDR1 LNHDA and CDR2 SQIVND (reference sequence). The CDR3 nucleotides are TGTGCCAGTACTCATCCCACGGCGGCCAACGTCCTGACTTTC. Residues: CASTHPTAANVLTF.

The sample holds a few counts of this clonotype. The chain has TRBV18 and TRBJ2-1; possible D gene TRBD1, 6 bases. This CDR3 spans 14 amino acids. V was clipped by 6 bases and J by 10 bases, with 19 bases between them. Germline V gives CDR1 KGHSH, CDR2 LQKENI. In nucleotides, the CDR3 is TGTGCCAGCTCCCCCAAGGCAGGGGTCAACGAGCAGTTCTTC. It encodes CASSPKAGVNEQFF.

The table lists this clonotype with many counts. The chain uses TRBV28 and TRBJ2-2; D is unclear. CDR1 MDHEN and CDR2 SYDVKM come from the germline V gene. This CDR3 is 12 amino acids long. V dropped 6 bases and J dropped 5 bases, with 7 bases sitting between them. The CDR3 sequence is CASRILTGELFF. In DNA, the CDR3 is TGTGCCAGCAGAATACTTACCGGGGAGCTGTTTTTT.

This clonotype was detected ten times or more. V and J are TRBV6-5 and TRBJ2-1; 14 bases map to TRBD2. The V and J ends lost 6 bases and 10 bases, in that order; junction bases with no gene match: 17. Germline-derived CDR1 and CDR2 are MNHEY and SVGAGI. This CDR3 comprises 18 residues. CDR3 protein: CASSTRVTGTSGSHEQFF. CDR3 bases: TGTGCCAGCAGCACTAGGGTAACTGGGACTAGCGGGAGCCACGAGCAGTTCTTC.

This clonotype was recorded once. A much larger clonotype is one base distant, so this may be a read error. This chain joins TRBV20-1 and TRBJ2-3, with 7 bases identical to TRBD2. Germline CDR1 and CDR2: DFQATT and SNEGSKA (reference sequence). The CDR3 consists of 14 residues. CDR3 in amino acids: CSARGLYAGDTQCF. As DNA, the CDR3 is TGCAGTGCTAGGGGCCTCTACGCGGGAGATACGCAGTGTTTT.

Many counts were recorded for this clonotype. The rearrangement links TRBV11-2 to TRBJ2-1, with 16 bases aligning to TRBD2. The germline V gene encodes CDR1 SGHAT and CDR2 FQNNGV. There are 18 residues in the CDR3. V lost 5 bases and J lost 4; bases outside the gene matches: 8. The DNA of the CDR3 is TGTGCCAGCAGCCCAAGGGGACTAGCGGGAGGGATATACAATGAGCAGTTCTTC. As protein: CASSPRGLAGGIYNEQFF.

This clonotype was seen more than once but under ten times. The chain is built from TRBV14 and TRBJ1-2, with D unclear. This CDR3 has 12 amino acids. Looked up from germline, CDR1 is SGHDN and CDR2 is FVKESK. V lost 3 bases and J lost 7, with 9 bases in between. CDR3 region: CASSHRGGGYTF. The CDR3 DNA reads TGTGCCAGCAGCCACCGGGGAGGTGGCTACACCTTC.

V and J are TRBV4-1 and TRBJ2-2, with D maybe TRBD1 (6 bases). CDR1 and CDR2 (germline): MGHRA, YSYEKL. V dropped 0 bases and J dropped 4 bases, with 15 bases sitting between them. CDR3 length equals 17 residues. CDR3 in DNA: TGCGCCAGCAGCCAAGAGGGGGCGATTATTTTCACCGGGGAGCTGTTTTTT. Translation: CASSQEGAIIFTGELFF.

In its sample, this clonotype was seen many times. V and J are TRBV2 and TRBJ2-1; tentative D call: TRBD2 (6 bases). The V gene lost 5 bases and the J gene lost 5 bases, with 16 bases spanning the gap. This CDR3 has 15 residues. Germline values: CDR1 SNHLY, CDR2 FYNNEI. The CDR3 DNA follows: TGTGCCAGCAGTATTTTCGGGAGCGGCGACAATGAGCAGTTCTTC. Amino acids: CASSIFGSGDNEQFF.

The sample holds many counts of this clonotype. V and J are TRBV11-2 and TRBJ2-3; D is perhaps TRBD2 (6 bases). Germline V lookup: CDR1 SGHAT, CDR2 FQNNGV. The V gene lost 4 bases and the J gene lost 2 bases, with 10 bases spanning the gap. This CDR3 is built from 14 residues. The chain's CDR3 is CASSYGTATDTQYF. CDR3 in DNA: TGTGCCAGCAGCTACGGGACTGCCACAGATACGCAGTATTTT. Full variable domain (rest looked up from reference TRBV11-2 and TRBJ2-3): EAGVAQSPRYKIIEKRQSVAFWCNPISGHATLYWYQQILGQGPKLLIQFQNNGVVDDSQLPKDRFSAERLKGVDSTLKIQPAKLEDSAVYLCASSYGTATDTQYFGPGTRLTVL.

The rearrangement links TRBV29-1 to TRBJ2-4; the match to TRBD2 covers 9 bases. CDR3 length: 15 amino acids. After removal of 6 bases from V and 0 bases from J, the junction contained 6 bases not matched to a gene. Looked up from germline, CDR1 is SQVTM and CDR2 is ANQGSEA. CDR3 in amino acids: CSVAGGTLAKNIQYF. CDR3 DNA sequence: TGCAGCGTAGCGGGAGGAACCTTAGCCAAAAACATTCAGTACTTC. The whole variable domain, remainder taken from reference TRBV29-1 and TRBJ2-4, is SAVISQKPSRDICQRGTSLTIQCQVDSQVTMMFWYRQQPGQSLTLIATANQGSEATYESGFVIDKFPISRPNLTFSTLTVSNMSPEDSSIYLCSVAGGTLAKNIQYFGAGTRLSVL.

This chain connects TRBV19 to TRBJ1-4; D unresolved. Germline V gives CDR1 LNHDA, CDR2 SQIVND (reference sequence). CDR3 length: 15 residues. Trimming shortened V by 6 bases and J by 8 bases, and 19 bases separated the two germline ends. In DNA form, the CDR3 reads TGTGCCAGTAGCATTAACGGACGGGCGGCGGAAAAACTGTTTTTT. Amino acid sequence: CASSINGRAAEKLFF. The full variable domain, rest sourced from reference TRBV19 and TRBJ1-4, is DGGITQSPKYLFRKEGQNVTLSCEQNLNHDAMYWYRQDPGQGLRLIYYSQIVNDFQKGDIAEGYSVSREKKESFPLTVTSAQKNPTAFYLCASSINGRAAEKLFFGSGTQLSVL.

The gene calls are TRBV6-1 and TRBJ1-5; D possibly corresponds to TRBD1 (5 bases). CDR1 is MNHNS and CDR2 is SASEGT in the germline V gene. The CDR3 has 16 amino acids. V was cut by 7 bases and J by 2 bases, with 18 bases left in between. Written as DNA, the CDR3 is TGTGCCAGCAAGGACCCGGGACCGGGTGGCAATCAGCCCCAGCATTTT. Protein product: CASKDPGPGGNQPQHF.

The table lists this clonotype with many counts. V and J are TRBV7-9 and TRBJ2-2; D could derive from TRBD1 or TRBD2 (5 bases each). V was cut by 2 bases and J by 0 bases, with 10 bases left in between. The CDR3 has 16 residues. Germline V gives CDR1 SEHNR, CDR2 FQNEAQ (reference sequence). CDR3 loop: CASSLPGQANTGELFF. CDR3 bases: TGTGCCAGCAGCTTACCGGGGCAGGCGAACACCGGGGAGCTGTTTTTT. Supplemented by reference TRBV7-9 and TRBJ2-2, the full variable domain reads DTGVSQNPRHKITKRGQNVTFRCDPISEHNRLYWYRQTLGQGPEFLTYFQNEAQLEKSRLLSDRFSAERPKGSFSTLEIQRTEQGDSAMYLCASSLPGQANTGELFFGEGSRLTVL.

There are many counts of this clonotype. The chain links TRBV20-1 to TRBJ2-3; 9 bases map to TRBD2. V dropped 4 bases and J dropped 3; count of bases not matched to a gene: 26. The CDR3 covers 21 residues. Germline V gene sequence: CDR1 DFQATT, CDR2 SNEGSKA (reference sequence). The DNA for the CDR3 is TGCAGTGCTATACCCCTGGAAGGCGGGGGGGTTAGCGGTTCCCTTACAGATACGCAGTATTTT. Translation gives CSAIPLEGGGVSGSLTDTQYF.

This clonotype was seen more than once but under ten times. The chain is built from TRBV20-1 and TRBJ2-3, with D tentatively TRBD2 (6 bases). CDR1 DFQATT and CDR2 SNEGSKA come from the germline V gene (reference sequence). The V gene lost 6 bases and the J gene lost 4 bases, with 17 bases spanning the gap. The CDR3 runs 14 residues. Written as DNA, the CDR3 is TGCAGTGCCCCATTTACGGGGGTATCAGATACGCAGTATTTT. It is translated as CSAPFTGVSDTQYF.

The chain couples TRBV5-1 to TRBJ1-5, with TRBD1 identical over 9 bases. The CDR3 has 17 residues. The V gene's germline CDR1 is SGHRS and CDR2 YFSETQ. V lost 0 bases to trimming and J lost 3 bases; unmatched junction nucleotides: 7. CDR3 in DNA: TGCGCCAGCAGCTTGGACGCGACAGGGGGGACCAATCAGCCCCAGCATTTT. Residues: CASSLDATGGTNQPQHF.

The CDR3 reads CASSSNGGRRYF. The CDR3 DNA reads as TGTGCCAGCAGCTCGAATGGGGGGAGGCGGTACTTC. The chain has TRBV11-1 and TRBJ2-7, with D possibly matching TRBD2 (6 bases). The CDR3 totals 12 residues. The ends were cut back, 4 bases at V and 12 bases at J, with 16 bases in the middle. Germline-derived CDR1 and CDR2 are SGHAT and FQDESV (reference sequence).

In this sample, this clonotype turned up many times. The CDR3 coding sequence is TGCAGTGCATCAGATAGCGGAGGGGCCTACAATGAGCAGTTCTTC. Its translation: CSASDSGGAYNEQFF. The chain carries TRBV20-1 and TRBJ2-1, with D perhaps matching TRBD2 (6 bases). CDR3 size: 15 residues. V was pared by 6 bases and J by 2 bases, with 17 bases between. Germline CDR1 and CDR2: DFQATT and SNEGSKA (reference sequence).

As for this clonotype: This may arise from a read error, as a much more abundant clone is one base away. The chain links TRBV5-6 to TRBJ1-3; D unclear. CDR3 size: 15 residues. V lost 0 bases and J lost 0, with 7 bases in between. Germline CDR1 SGHDT, CDR2 YYEEEE. The CDR3 loop reads CASSLGSFSGNTIYF. Written as DNA, the CDR3 is TGTGCCAGCAGCTTGGGCAGCTTCTCTGGAAACACCATATATTTT.

This chain uses TRBV7-3 with TRBJ2-5; TRBD2 matches at 9 bases. J lost 5 bases, V lost 3 bases, and 4 bases had no gene match. CDR1 and CDR2 (germline): SGHTA, FQGTGA. This CDR3 contains 14 residues. Here the CDR3 DNA reads TGTGCCAGCAGCTTTAGCGGGAGAGGGGAGACCCAGTACTTC. As protein: CASSFSGRGETQYF.

The chain has TRBV6-9 and TRBJ2-1; D is possibly TRBD2 (5 bases). The CDR3 loop spans 15 amino acids. The ends were cut back, 5 bases at V and 7 bases at J, with 18 bases in the middle. Germline CDR1 is MNHGY and CDR2 is SVAAGI. CDR3 coding DNA: TGTGCCAGCAGTCAAATCCCGGTGGGAGATAATGAGCAGTTCTTC. Its translation is CASSQIPVGDNEQFF.

The V gene is TRBV5-1, the J gene TRBJ2-5; 8 bases are shared with TRBD2. V was pared by 6 bases and J by 2 bases, with 6 bases of the junction left unmatched. The CDR3 loop spans 14 amino acids. Germline-derived CDR1 and CDR2 are SGHRS and YFSETQ. Here the CDR3 reads CASKWAGGQETQYF. The CDR3 coding sequence is TGCGCCAGCAAGTGGGCGGGAGGACAAGAGACCCAGTACTTC.

V is TRBV19 and J is TRBJ2-3; no reliable D call. CDR1 and CDR2 from the germline V gene are LNHDA and SQIVND (reference sequence). This CDR3 is built from 14 residues. Trimming removed 5 bases at V and 1 base at J, with 10 bases between. The CDR3 protein is CASSEDFRTDTQYF. CDR3 nucleotide sequence: TGTGCCAGTAGTGAAGACTTCCGCACAGATACGCAGTATTTT.